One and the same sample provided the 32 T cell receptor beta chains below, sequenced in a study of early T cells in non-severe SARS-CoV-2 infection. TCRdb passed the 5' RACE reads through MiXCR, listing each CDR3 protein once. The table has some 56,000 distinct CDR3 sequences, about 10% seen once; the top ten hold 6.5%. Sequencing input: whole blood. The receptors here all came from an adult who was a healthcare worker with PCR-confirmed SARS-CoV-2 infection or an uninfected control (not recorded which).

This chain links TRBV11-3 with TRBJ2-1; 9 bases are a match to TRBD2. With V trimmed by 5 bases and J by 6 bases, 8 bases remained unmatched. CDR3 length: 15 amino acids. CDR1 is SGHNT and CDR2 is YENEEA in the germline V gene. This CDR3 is CASSLTGTSLNEQFF. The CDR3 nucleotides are TGTGCCAGCAGCCTAACCGGGACTAGCCTCAATGAGCAGTTCTTC.

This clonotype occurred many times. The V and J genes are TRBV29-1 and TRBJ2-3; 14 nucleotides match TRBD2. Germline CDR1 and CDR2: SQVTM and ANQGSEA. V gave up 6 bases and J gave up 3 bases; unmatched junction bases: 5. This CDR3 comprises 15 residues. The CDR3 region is CSVGTSGRGTDTQYF. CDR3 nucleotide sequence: TGCAGCGTGGGGACTAGCGGGAGAGGTACAGATACGCAGTATTTT.

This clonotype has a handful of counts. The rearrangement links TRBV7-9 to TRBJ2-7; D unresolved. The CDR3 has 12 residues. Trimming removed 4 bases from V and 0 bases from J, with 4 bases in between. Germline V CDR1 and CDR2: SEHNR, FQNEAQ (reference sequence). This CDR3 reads CASSSPSYEQYF. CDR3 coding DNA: TGTGCCAGCAGCTCCCCCTCCTACGAGCAGTACTTC.

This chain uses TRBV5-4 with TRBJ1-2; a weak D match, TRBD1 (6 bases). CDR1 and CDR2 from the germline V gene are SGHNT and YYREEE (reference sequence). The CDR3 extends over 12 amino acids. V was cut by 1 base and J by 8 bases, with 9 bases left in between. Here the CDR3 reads CASSLYRAGYTF. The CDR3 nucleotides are TGTGCCAGCAGCTTGTACAGGGCGGGCTACACCTTC.

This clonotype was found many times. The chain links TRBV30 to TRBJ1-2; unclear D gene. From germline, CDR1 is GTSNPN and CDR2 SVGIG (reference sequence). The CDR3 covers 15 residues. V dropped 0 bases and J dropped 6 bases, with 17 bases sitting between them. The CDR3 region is CAWSVLGAAGHGYTF. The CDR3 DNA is TGTGCCTGGAGTGTTCTGGGTGCAGCCGGGCATGGCTACACCTTC. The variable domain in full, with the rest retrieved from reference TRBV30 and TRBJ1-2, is SQTIHQWPATLVQPVGSPLSLECTVEGTSNPNLYWYRQAAGRGLQLLFYSVGIGQISSEVPQNLSASRPQDRQFILSSKKLLLSDSGFYLCAWSVLGAAGHGYTFGSGTRLTVV.

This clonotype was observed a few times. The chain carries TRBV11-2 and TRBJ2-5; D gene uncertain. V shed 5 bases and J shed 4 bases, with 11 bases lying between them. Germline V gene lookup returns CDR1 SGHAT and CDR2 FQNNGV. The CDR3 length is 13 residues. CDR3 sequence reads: CASSARLGETQYF. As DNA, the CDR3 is TGTGCCAGCAGCGCCCGTCTCGGAGAGACCCAGTACTTC.

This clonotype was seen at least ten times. This chain's CDR3 is CASSLPQNIEQFF. CDR3 sequence (DNA): TGCGCCAGCAGCTTGCCCCAGAACATTGAGCAGTTCTTC. The chain recombines TRBV5-1 with TRBJ2-1; D unclear. The CDR3 runs 13 residues. V lost 1 base and J lost 9, with 11 bases in between. The germline gives CDR1 SGHRS, CDR2 YFSETQ.

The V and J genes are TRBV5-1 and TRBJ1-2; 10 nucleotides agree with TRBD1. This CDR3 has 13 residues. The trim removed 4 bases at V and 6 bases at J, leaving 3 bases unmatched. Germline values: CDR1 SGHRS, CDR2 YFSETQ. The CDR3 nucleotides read TGCGCCAGCAGCCCGGGGACAGGGGATGGCTACACCTTC. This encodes CASSPGTGDGYTF.

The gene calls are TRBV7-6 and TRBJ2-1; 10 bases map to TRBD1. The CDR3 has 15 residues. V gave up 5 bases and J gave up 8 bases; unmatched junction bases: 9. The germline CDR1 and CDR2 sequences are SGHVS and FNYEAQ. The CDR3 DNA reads TGTGCCAGCAGCCAGGGACAGGGGAGGACATATGAGCAGTTCTTC. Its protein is CASSQGQGRTYEQFF.

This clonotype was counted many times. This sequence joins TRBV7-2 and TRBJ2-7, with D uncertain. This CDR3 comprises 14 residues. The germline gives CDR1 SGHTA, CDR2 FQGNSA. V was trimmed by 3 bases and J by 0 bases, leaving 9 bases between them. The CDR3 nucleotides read TGTGCCAGCAGCTTTGACCGGAGCTCCTACGAGCAGTACTTC. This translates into CASSFDRSSYEQYF.

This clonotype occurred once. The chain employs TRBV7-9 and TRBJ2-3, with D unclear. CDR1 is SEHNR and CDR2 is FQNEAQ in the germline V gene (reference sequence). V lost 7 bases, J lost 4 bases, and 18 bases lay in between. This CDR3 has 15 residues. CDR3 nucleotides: TGTGCCAGCACCGCCAATTCCCCCTCTCCAGATACGCAGTATTTT. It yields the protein CASTANSPSPDTQYF.

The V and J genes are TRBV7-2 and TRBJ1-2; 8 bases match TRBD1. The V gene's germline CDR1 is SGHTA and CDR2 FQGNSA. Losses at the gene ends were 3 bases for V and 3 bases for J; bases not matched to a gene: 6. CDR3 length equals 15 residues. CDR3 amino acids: CASSFYGQGDYGYTF. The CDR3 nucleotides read TGTGCCAGCAGCTTTTACGGACAGGGTGACTATGGCTACACCTTC.

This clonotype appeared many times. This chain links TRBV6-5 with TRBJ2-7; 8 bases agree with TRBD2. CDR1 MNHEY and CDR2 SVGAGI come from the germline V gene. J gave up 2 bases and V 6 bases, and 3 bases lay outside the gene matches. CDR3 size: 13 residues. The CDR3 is CASRSGSTYEQYF. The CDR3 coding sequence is TGTGCCAGCAGGAGCGGGAGCACCTACGAGCAGTACTTC.

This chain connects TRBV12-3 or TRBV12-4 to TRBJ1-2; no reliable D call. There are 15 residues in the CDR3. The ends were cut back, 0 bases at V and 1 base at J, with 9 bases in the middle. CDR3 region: CASSLAVAINYGYTF. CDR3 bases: TGTGCCAGCAGTTTAGCAGTCGCTATTAACTATGGCTACACCTTC.

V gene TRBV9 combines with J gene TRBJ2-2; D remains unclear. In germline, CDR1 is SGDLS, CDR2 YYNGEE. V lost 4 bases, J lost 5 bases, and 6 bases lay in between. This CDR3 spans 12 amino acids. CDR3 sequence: CASSRETGELFF. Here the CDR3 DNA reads TGTGCCAGCAGCCGAGAGACCGGGGAGCTGTTTTTT.

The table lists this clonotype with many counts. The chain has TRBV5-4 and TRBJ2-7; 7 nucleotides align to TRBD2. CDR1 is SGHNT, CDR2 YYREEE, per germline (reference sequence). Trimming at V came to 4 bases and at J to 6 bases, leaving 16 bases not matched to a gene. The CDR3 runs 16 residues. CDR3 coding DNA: TGTGCCAGCAGCAAAGGCGGGACTGGCGGGAGTCTCGAGCAGTACTTC. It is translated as CASSKGGTGGSLEQYF.

The CDR3 bases are TGTGCCAGCAGAATGACTAGCGGGAGCTCCTACAATGAGCAGTTCTTC. Its protein product is CASRMTSGSSYNEQFF. The chain is built from TRBV12-3 or TRBV12-4 and TRBJ2-1; 12 positions agree with TRBD2. V lost 6 bases to trimming and J lost 0 bases; unmatched junction nucleotides: 3. The CDR3 has 16 amino acids.

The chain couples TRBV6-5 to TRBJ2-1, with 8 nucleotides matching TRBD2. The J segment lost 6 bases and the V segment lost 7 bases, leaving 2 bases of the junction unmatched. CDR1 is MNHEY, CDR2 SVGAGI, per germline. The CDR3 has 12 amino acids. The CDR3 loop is CASTSGSNEQFF. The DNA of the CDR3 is TGTGCCAGCACGAGCGGGAGCAATGAGCAGTTCTTC.

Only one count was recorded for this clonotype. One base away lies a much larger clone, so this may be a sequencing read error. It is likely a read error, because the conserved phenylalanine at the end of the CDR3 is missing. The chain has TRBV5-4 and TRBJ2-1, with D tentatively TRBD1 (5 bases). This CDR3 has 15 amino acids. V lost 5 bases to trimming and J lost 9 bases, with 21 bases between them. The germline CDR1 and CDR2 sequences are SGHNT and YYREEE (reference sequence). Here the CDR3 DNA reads TGTGCCAGCAGATTAGCCCCAACAGGTAGTGGTGAGCAGTTCCTC. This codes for CASRLAPTGSGEQFL.

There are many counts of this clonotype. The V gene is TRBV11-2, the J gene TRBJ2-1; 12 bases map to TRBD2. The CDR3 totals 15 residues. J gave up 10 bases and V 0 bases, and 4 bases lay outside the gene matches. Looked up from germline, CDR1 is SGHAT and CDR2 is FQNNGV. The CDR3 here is CASSLEPSGREEQFF. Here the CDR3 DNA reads TGTGCCAGCAGCTTAGAGCCTAGCGGGAGGGAGGAGCAGTTCTTC.

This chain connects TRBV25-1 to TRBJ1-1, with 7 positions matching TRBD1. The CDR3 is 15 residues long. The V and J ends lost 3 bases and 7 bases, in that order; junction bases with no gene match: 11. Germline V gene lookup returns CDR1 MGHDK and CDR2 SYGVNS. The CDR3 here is CASSETHRGEGEAFF. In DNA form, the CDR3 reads TGTGCCAGCAGTGAGACTCACAGGGGAGAGGGTGAAGCTTTCTTT. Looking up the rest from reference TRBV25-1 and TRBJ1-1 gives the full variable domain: EADIYQTPRYLVIGTGKKITLECSQTMGHDKMYWYQQDPGMELHLIHYSYGVNSTEKGDLSSESTVSRIRTEHFPLTLESARPSHTSQYLCASSETHRGEGEAFFGQGTRLTVV.

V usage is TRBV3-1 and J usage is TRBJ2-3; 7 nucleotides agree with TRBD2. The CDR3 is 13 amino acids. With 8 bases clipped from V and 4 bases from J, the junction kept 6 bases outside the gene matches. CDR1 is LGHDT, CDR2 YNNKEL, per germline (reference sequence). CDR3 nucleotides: TGTGCCAGCCGGCGGGAGAGTTCAGATACGCAGTATTTT. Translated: CASRRESSDTQYF.

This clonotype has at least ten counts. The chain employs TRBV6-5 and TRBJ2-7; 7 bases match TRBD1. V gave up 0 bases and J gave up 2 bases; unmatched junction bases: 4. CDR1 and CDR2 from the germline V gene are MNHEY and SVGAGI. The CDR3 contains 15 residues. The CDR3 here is CASSYSRQGPYEQYF. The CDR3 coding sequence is TGTGCCAGCAGTTACTCGAGACAGGGCCCCTACGAGCAGTACTTC.

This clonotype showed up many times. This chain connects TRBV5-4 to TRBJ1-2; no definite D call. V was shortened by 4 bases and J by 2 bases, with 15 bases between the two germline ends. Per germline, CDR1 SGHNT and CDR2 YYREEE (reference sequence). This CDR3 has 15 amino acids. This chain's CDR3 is CASSQPTSGNYGYTF. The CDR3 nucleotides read TGTGCCAGCAGCCAGCCGACGTCGGGGAACTATGGCTACACCTTC.

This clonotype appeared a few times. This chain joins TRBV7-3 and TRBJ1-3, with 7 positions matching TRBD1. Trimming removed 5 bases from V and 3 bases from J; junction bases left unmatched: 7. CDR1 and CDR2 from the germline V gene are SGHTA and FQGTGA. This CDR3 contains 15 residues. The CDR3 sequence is CASSPQGGFGNTIYF. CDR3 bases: TGTGCCAGCAGCCCCCAGGGGGGCTTTGGAAACACCATATATTTT.

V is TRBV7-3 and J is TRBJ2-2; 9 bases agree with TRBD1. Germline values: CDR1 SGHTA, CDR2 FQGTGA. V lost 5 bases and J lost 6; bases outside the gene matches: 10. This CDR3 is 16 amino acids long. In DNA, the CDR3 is TGTGCCAGCAGCCCAAGTCCCGGGACAGGGCCCGGGGAGCTGTTTTTT. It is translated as CASSPSPGTGPGELFF.

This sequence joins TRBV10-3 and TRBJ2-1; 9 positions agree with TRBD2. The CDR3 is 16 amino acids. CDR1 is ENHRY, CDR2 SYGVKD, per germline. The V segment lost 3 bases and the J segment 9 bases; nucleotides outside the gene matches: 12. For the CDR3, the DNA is TGTGCCATCAGTGAAGAGCGCGGGAGGGCCGGTGGTGAGCAGTTCTTC. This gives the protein CAISEERGRAGGEQFF.

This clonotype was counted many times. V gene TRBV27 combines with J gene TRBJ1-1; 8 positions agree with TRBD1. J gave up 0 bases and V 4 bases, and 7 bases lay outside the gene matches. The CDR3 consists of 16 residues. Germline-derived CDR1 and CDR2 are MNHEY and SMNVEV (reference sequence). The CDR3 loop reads CASSWGGQGMNTEAFF. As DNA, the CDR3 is TGTGCCAGCAGTTGGGGTGGACAGGGAATGAACACTGAAGCTTTCTTT.

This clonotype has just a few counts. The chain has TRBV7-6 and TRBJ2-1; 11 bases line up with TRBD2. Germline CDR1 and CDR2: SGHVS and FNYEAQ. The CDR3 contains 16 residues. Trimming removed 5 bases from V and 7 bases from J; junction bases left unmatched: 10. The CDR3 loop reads CASSLRLAGKWNEQFF. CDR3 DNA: TGTGCCAGCAGCCTTCGACTAGCGGGAAAATGGAATGAGCAGTTCTTC.

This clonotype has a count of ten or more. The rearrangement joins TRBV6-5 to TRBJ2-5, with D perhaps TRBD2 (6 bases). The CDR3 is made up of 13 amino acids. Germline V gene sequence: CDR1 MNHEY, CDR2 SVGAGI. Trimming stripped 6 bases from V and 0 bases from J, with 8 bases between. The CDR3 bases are TGTGCCAGCAGGGGAGGATACCAAGAGACCCAGTACTTC. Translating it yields CASRGGYQETQYF.

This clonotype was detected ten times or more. The CDR3 nucleotides are TGCGCCAGCAGCTCTACCGGGACAGGGATCGGGGAGCTGTTTTTT. Residues: CASSSTGTGIGELFF. The gene calls are TRBV5-1 and TRBJ2-2; the match to TRBD1 covers 9 bases. The J segment lost 7 bases and the V segment lost 3 bases, leaving 7 bases of the junction unmatched. CDR3 length: 15 amino acids. Germline CDR1 SGHRS, CDR2 YFSETQ. The entire variable domain, with the rest obtained from reference TRBV5-1 and TRBJ2-2, is as follows: KAGVTQTPRYLIKTRGQQVTLSCSPISGHRSVSWYQQTPGQGLQFLFEYFSETQRNKGNFPGRFSGRQFSNSRSEMNVSTLELGDSALYLCASSSTGTGIGELFFGEGSRLTVL.

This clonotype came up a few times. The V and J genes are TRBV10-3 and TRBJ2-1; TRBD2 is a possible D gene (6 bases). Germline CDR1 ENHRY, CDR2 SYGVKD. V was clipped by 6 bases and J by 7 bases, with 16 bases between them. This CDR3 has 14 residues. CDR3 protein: CAISPGDLSNEQFF. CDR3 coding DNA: TGTGCCATCAGCCCGGGAGATCTTTCGAATGAGCAGTTCTTC.